The source of this T cell receptor (beta chain) is a study of spatial heterogeneity in lung cancer. Overall study: Sequencing covered available follow-up PBMC samples collected a median of about 22 months after resection.

TCRdb recomputed calls from the 5' RACE reads with MiXCR, one row per CDR3 protein. The sample shows roughly 120,000 distinct CDR3 sequences, 9.5% to 15% of them seen only once. As for time point: blood at routine non-recurrence follow-up after resection. Researchers sequenced whole RNA taken from tumor, nontumor lung or frozen PBMC without sorting. V was trimmed by 0 bases and J by 4 bases, leaving 4 bases between them. The germline V gene has CDR1 LGHNA and CDR2 YNFKEQ. The CDR3 extends over 12 amino acids. This clonotype was seen ten or more times. The clonotype was recovered from a male donor with early-stage non-small cell lung cancer. Sequences were derived from PBMCs, sampled at follow-up. The chain combines TRBV4-2 with TRBJ2-7; D remains unclear. CDR3 loop: CASSQERYEQYF. Written as DNA, the CDR3 is TGTGCCAGCAGCCAAGAGAGGTACGAGCAGTACTTC.